What follows are 10 T cell receptor beta chains derived from one specimen sequenced in a study of cytomegalovirus exposure and HLA in healthy donors. PCR primers comprised 60 Vbeta and 13 Jbeta primers. Using immunoSEQ multiplex PCR, the repertoire was profiled, and TCRdb retains in-frame clones only, with some absent. In the table there are around 140,000 clones, around 82% of which are singletons. The sequencing sample was made of PBMCs. These receptors were taken from a woman aged 18-29 years in good health and CMV-seropositive.

V usage is TRBV5-1 and J usage is TRBJ2-3; 7 bases match TRBD2. Per germline, CDR1 SGHRS and CDR2 YFSETQ. Losses at the gene ends were 0 bases for V and 4 bases for J; bases not matched to a gene: 8. The CDR3 has 16 amino acids. The chain's CDR3 is CASSLGTSSVADTQYF. The CDR3 region has the DNA TGCGCCAGCAGCTTGGGGACTAGTTCAGTTGCAGATACGCAGTATTTT.

The chain uses TRBV5-1 and TRBJ2-7; 8 positions agree with TRBD1. The CDR3 consists of 15 residues. Germline CDR1 reads SGHRS; CDR2 reads YFSETQ. J was trimmed by 0 bases and V by 4 bases; bases with no gene match: 6. CDR3 loop: CASSPGQGNSYEQYF. DNA of the CDR3: TGCGCCAGCAGCCCTGGACAGGGCAACTCCTACGAGCAGTACTTC.

The chain joins TRBV5-1 to TRBJ1-2, with D possibly TRBD1 on 5 matching bases. This CDR3 has 16 residues. The germline V and J ends were trimmed by 1 base and 0 bases, with 13 bases remaining between them. Germline lookup yields CDR1 SGHRS and CDR2 YFSETQ. CDR3 DNA sequence: TGCGCCAGCAGCTTGTGGGGCAGGACATCTAACTATGGCTACACCTTC. As protein: CASSLWGRTSNYGYTF.

The genes are TRBV5-4 and TRBJ1-1, with D maybe TRBD1 (6 bases). This CDR3 is built from 14 residues. With 5 bases removed from V and 4 bases from J, the gap between germline ends came to 15 bases. Germline values: CDR1 SGHNT, CDR2 YYREEE (reference sequence). DNA of the CDR3: TGTGCCAGCAGTCTGGACAGAGGAGTCACTGAAGCTTTCTTT. Amino acids: CASSLDRGVTEAFF.

This chain uses TRBV9 with TRBJ1-2; 11 bases agree with TRBD1. Germline CDR1 SGDLS, CDR2 YYNGEE. The CDR3 runs 17 residues. With V trimmed by 3 bases and J by 5 bases, 12 bases remained unmatched. The CDR3 DNA reads TGTGCCAGCAGCGCGGGAGTGGGGACAGGGGGGATTTATGGCTACACCTTC. Translating gives CASSAGVGTGGIYGYTF.

The chain combines TRBV28 with TRBJ1-2; D ambiguous. V lost 5 bases to trimming and J lost 8 bases, with 18 bases between them. The germline V gene encodes CDR1 MDHEN and CDR2 SYDVKM. This CDR3 contains 14 residues. CDR3 amino acids: CASSDPPGNRGYTF. The CDR3 DNA follows: TGTGCCAGCAGTGATCCCCCCGGGAATAGGGGCTACACCTTC.

This chain links TRBV19 with TRBJ1-5, with TRBD1 identical over 10 bases. Germline CDR1 reads LNHDA; CDR2 reads SQIVND (reference sequence). There are 16 residues in the CDR3. J lost 4 bases, V lost 6 bases, and 9 bases had no gene match. In nucleotides, the CDR3 is TGTGCCAGTAGACCCCGTGGGACAGGGGTGAATCAGCCCCAGCATTTT. This translates into CASRPRGTGVNQPQHF.

The chain links TRBV7-2 to TRBJ1-2; TRBD1 might be the D (6 bases). Germline V gene sequence: CDR1 SGHTA, CDR2 FQGNSA. Trimming shortened V by 2 bases and J by 4 bases, and 11 bases separated the two germline ends. The CDR3 runs to 14 residues. The CDR3 DNA reads as TGTGCCAGCAGCTTACACAGGGTAGGCTATGGCTACACCTTC. Amino acid sequence: CASSLHRVGYGYTF. Variable domain in full (rest from reference TRBV7-2 and TRBJ1-2): GAGVSQSPSNKVTEKGKDVELRCDPISGHTALYWYRQSLGQGLEFLIYFQGNSAPDKSGLPSDRFSAERTGGSVSTLTIQRTQQEDSAVYLCASSLHRVGYGYTFGSGTRLTVV.

Here the CDR3 DNA reads TGTGCCACCAGCAGAGAACTGGATACCAGGGGCTACACCTTC. It encodes CATSRELDTRGYTF. The chain joins TRBV15 to TRBJ1-2, with D unclear. The V end was cut by 0 bases, the J end by 8 bases, with 13 bases between. The CDR3 has 14 residues. Germline V gene sequence: CDR1 LNHNV, CDR2 YYDKDF (reference sequence).

This clone was detected once. The chain couples TRBV13 to TRBJ2-1; 12 bases map to TRBD2. Germline V CDR1 and CDR2: PRHDT, FYEKMQ (reference sequence). There are 16 residues in the CDR3. The V and J ends lost 3 bases and 6 bases, in that order; junction bases with no gene match: 6. The CDR3 here is CASSLASGGAGNEQFF. The CDR3 DNA sequence: TGTGCCAGCAGCTTGGCTAGCGGGGGGGCCGGCAATGAGCAGTTCTTC.